This entry lists 21 T cell receptor beta chains sequenced from one sample in a study of cytomegalovirus exposure and HLA in healthy donors. It was with 60 Vbeta and 13 Jbeta primers that the PCR ran. Sequencing used immunoSEQ multiplex PCR; TCRdb keeps in-frame clones, though not all of them. The sample gives 130,000 to 150,000 clones, more than 60% of which show up once; 13% is in the top ten. Sequencing was done on a sample of PBMCs. All receptors derive from a man aged 40-49 years in good health and CMV-seropositive.

The rearrangement joins TRBV5-8 to TRBJ1-1; D call uncertain. Looked up from germline, CDR1 is SGHTS and CDR2 is YDEGEE. The CDR3 consists of 15 residues. The ends were cut back, 0 bases at V and 5 bases at J, with 14 bases in the middle. CDR3: CASSLAGGWVTEAFF. The CDR3 coding sequence is TGTGCCAGCAGCTTGGCCGGAGGCTGGGTAACTGAAGCTTTCTTT.

The rearrangement uses TRBV4-3 and TRBJ2-3; 9 bases are shared with TRBD2. Germline V gene lookup returns CDR1 LGHNA and CDR2 YSLEER. This CDR3 has 17 amino acids. The trim removed 4 bases at V and 6 bases at J, leaving 14 bases unmatched. The CDR3 DNA reads TGCGCCAGCAGCCGAACCACGACGGGACTAGCAGCGGATACGCAGTATTTT. This gives the protein CASSRTTTGLAADTQYF.

The V gene is TRBV30, the J gene TRBJ2-1, with 9 bases identical to TRBD2. Germline CDR1 reads GTSNPN; CDR2 reads SVGIG (reference sequence). V gave up 1 base and J gave up 6 bases; unmatched junction bases: 1. The CDR3 loop spans 13 amino acids. DNA for the CDR3: TGTGCCTGGAGTGGGGGACTAGCCAATGAGCAGTTCTTC. Protein sequence: CAWSGGLANEQFF. Supplemented by reference TRBV30 and TRBJ2-1, the full variable domain reads SQTIHQWPATLVQPVGSPLSLECTVEGTSNPNLYWYRQAAGRGLQLLFYSVGIGQISSEVPQNLSASRPQDRQFILSSKKLLLSDSGFYLCAWSGGLANEQFFGPGTRLTVL.

Concerning this clone itself: The sample has other DNA sequences that encode this CDR3 too. This sequence joins TRBV6-6 and TRBJ1-1; the D is unclear. CDR3 size: 16 residues. CDR1 and CDR2 from the germline V gene are MNHNY and SVGAGI (reference sequence). Trimming cost V 5 bases and J 0 bases, with 16 bases left between them. The CDR3 DNA reads TGTGCCAGCAGTAGTTTGAGGGTGGGTATGAACACTGAAGCTTTCTTT. Amino acid sequence: CASSSLRVGMNTEAFF.

The chain carries TRBV28 and TRBJ2-7; D unresolved. In germline, CDR1 is MDHEN, CDR2 SYDVKM. V lost 8 bases and J 4 bases, leaving 9 bases between the germline ends. The CDR3 runs to 11 residues. CDR3 sequence: CASSQAYEQYF. In DNA form, the CDR3 reads TGTGCCAGCTCCCAAGCTTACGAGCAGTACTTC.

This rearrangement joins TRBV7-8 to TRBJ2-7; 7 nucleotides align to TRBD2. Looked up from germline, CDR1 is SGHVS and CDR2 is FQNEAQ. This CDR3 contains 14 residues. Unmatched junction bases numbered 7, after V lost 6 bases and J lost 2 bases. The CDR3 sequence: CASSQNSGAYEQYF. The CDR3 nucleotides are TGTGCCAGCAGTCAAAACAGCGGGGCCTACGAGCAGTACTTC.

This clone was seen once. The chain carries TRBV28 and TRBJ1-1; no definite D call. V lost 5 bases and J lost 2, with 9 bases in between. The CDR3 covers 13 residues. Germline values: CDR1 MDHEN, CDR2 SYDVKM. The chain's CDR3 is CASSPQSNTEAFF. The DNA for the CDR3 is TGTGCCAGCAGTCCCCAGTCAAACACTGAAGCTTTCTTT.

The chain links TRBV27 to TRBJ1-1, with TRBD1 as a possible D gene (6 bases). V dropped 2 bases and J dropped 4 bases, with 11 bases sitting between them. CDR3 size: 14 residues. Germline V lookup: CDR1 MNHEY, CDR2 SMNVEV (reference sequence). The CDR3 here is CASSLVSRGTEAFF. The CDR3 DNA reads as TGTGCCAGCAGTTTAGTGAGCAGGGGCACTGAAGCTTTCTTT.

The genes are TRBV19 and TRBJ1-4, with no clear D. The CDR3 length is 16 residues. Germline values: CDR1 LNHDA, CDR2 SQIVND (reference sequence). V was pared by 3 bases and J by 0 bases, with 11 bases between. In nucleotides, the CDR3 is TGTGCCAGTAGTATGAGGGCGCCTGCAACTAATGAAAAACTGTTTTTT. Protein sequence: CASSMRAPATNEKLFF.

V usage is TRBV5-8 and J usage is TRBJ2-7; D is undetermined. The V and J ends lost 1 base and 0 bases respectively, with 5 bases between them. Germline V gene lookup returns CDR1 SGHTS and CDR2 YDEGEE. The CDR3 totals 13 residues. The CDR3 reads CASSLRSSYEQYF. The CDR3 coding sequence is TGTGCCAGCAGCTTGAGGAGCTCCTACGAGCAGTACTTC.

The chain has TRBV7-9 and TRBJ1-5, with D perhaps matching TRBD1 (5 bases). This CDR3 has 15 residues. V was clipped by 1 base and J by 2 bases, with 9 bases between them. The V gene's germline CDR1 is SEHNR and CDR2 FQNEAQ (reference sequence). The CDR3: CASSLGGGGNQPQHF. The CDR3 DNA is TGTGCCAGCAGCTTAGGGGGAGGGGGCAATCAGCCCCAGCATTTT.

The chain has TRBV9 and TRBJ2-3; the match to TRBD2 covers 9 bases. V was pared by 4 bases and J by 2 bases, with 5 bases of the junction left unmatched. Germline values: CDR1 SGDLS, CDR2 YYNGEE. The CDR3 totals 15 residues. CDR3 in amino acids: CASSSGTSFTDTQYF. Written as DNA, the CDR3 is TGTGCCAGCAGCTCAGGGACTAGCTTCACAGATACGCAGTATTTT.

This clone was observed once. V is TRBV25-1 and J is TRBJ2-2; TRBD1 matches 12 bases. The CDR3 sequence is 16 residues long. The germline V gene has CDR1 MGHDK and CDR2 SYGVNS. Unmatched junction bases numbered 8, after V lost 5 bases and J lost 7 bases. This chain's CDR3 is CASSSQGQGAFGELFF. The CDR3 region has the DNA TGTGCCAGCAGTAGCCAGGGACAGGGGGCGTTCGGGGAGCTGTTTTTT.

A word on this clone: The junction does not match germline at one end; this may be a read error. This rearrangement joins TRBV7-9 to TRBJ1-1, with D perhaps matching TRBD1 (5 bases). This CDR3 region has 16 residues. Germline CDR1 is SEHNR and CDR2 is FQNEAQ (reference sequence). CDR3: CSSGLGEGGAGTEAFF. Here the CDR3 DNA reads TGTTCCAGCGGCCTGGGGGAGGGAGGAGCTGGCACTGAAGCTTTCTTT.

The V call is TRBV7-2, the J call TRBJ2-5; no firm D call. The germline V gene has CDR1 SGHTA and CDR2 FQGNSA. The CDR3 length is 14 residues. V was shortened by 0 bases and J by 4 bases, with 9 bases between the two germline ends. The CDR3 region has the DNA TGTGCCAGCAGCTTAGCAGCGACCGGAGAGACCCAGTACTTC. It specifies CASSLAATGETQYF.

CDR3 nucleotides: TGCACCAGCAGCCAAGACGAAACGGGGACCGGGACAGGGATTAATGGCTACACCTTC. As protein: CTSSQDETGTGTGINGYTF. V and J are TRBV1 and TRBJ1-2; the DNA was not compared with TRBD1, the D call given in the table. TRBV1 is listed as a pseudogene. CDR3 length: 19 amino acids.

V usage is TRBV29-1 and J usage is TRBJ2-5, with 8 bases that match TRBD2. Losses at the gene ends were 5 bases for V and 3 bases for J; bases not matched to a gene: 2. The length of the CDR3 is 12 residues. CDR1 and CDR2 (germline): SQVTM, ANQGSEA. The DNA for the CDR3 is TGCAGCGTTACTAGCGGAAAAGAGACCCAGTACTTC. This sequence encodes CSVTSGKETQYF. The full variable domain, completed using reference TRBV29-1 and TRBJ2-5, is SAVISQKPSRDICQRGTSLTIQCQVDSQVTMMFWYRQQPGQSLTLIATANQGSEATYESGFVIDKFPISRPNLTFSTLTVSNMSPEDSSIYLCSVTSGKETQYFGPGTRLLVL.

This sequence joins TRBV7-2 and TRBJ2-7; 14 bases are shared with TRBD2. The V segment lost 5 bases and the J segment 1 base; nucleotides outside the gene matches: 7. Germline CDR1 and CDR2: SGHTA and FQGNSA. This CDR3 region has 17 residues. In DNA form, the CDR3 reads TGTGCCAGCAGCCGTGGGACTAGCGGGAGCTATTCCTACGAGCAGTACTTC. Protein sequence: CASSRGTSGSYSYEQYF.

This chain uses TRBV7-7 with TRBJ2-1; 7 bases are a match to TRBD2. Germline V gene data show CDR1 as SSHAT and CDR2 as FNYEAQ (reference sequence). The CDR3 is made up of 15 amino acids. The trim removed 6 bases at V and 9 bases at J, leaving 14 bases unmatched. CDR3 sequence: CASRTTGGRVGEQFF. The CDR3 DNA is TGTGCCAGCAGAACTACTGGCGGGAGAGTTGGTGAGCAGTTCTTC.

The V gene is TRBV27, the J gene TRBJ2-2; perhaps TRBD2 as D (6 bases). The CDR3 is made up of 14 amino acids. Trimming pared 0 bases from V and 5 bases from J, leaving 7 bases between. The germline V gene encodes CDR1 MNHEY and CDR2 SMNVEV (reference sequence). Here the CDR3 reads CASSLSGGTGELFF. As DNA, the CDR3 is TGTGCCAGCAGTTTATCGGGAGGAACCGGGGAGCTGTTTTTT.

The rearrangement uses TRBV18 and TRBJ2-3; D is unresolved. V lost 1 base, J lost 4 bases, and 6 bases lay in between. Germline CDR1 KGHSH, CDR2 LQKENI. This CDR3 is built from 13 residues. CDR3 DNA: TGTGCCAGCTCACCACTTCCCTCAGATACGCAGTATTTT. It is translated as CASSPLPSDTQYF.